This section outlines one T cell receptor (beta chain) sequence together with its context. The data originate from a study of blood T cell repertoires in COVID-19. The wider study: Some COVID-19 samples were acute and others convalescent; all came from the United States, Italy and Spain.

The table came from immunoSEQ multiplex PCR; TCRdb's copy has only in-frame clones and leaves some out. The table records about 390,000 clones, about 86% of them present only once. Membership in each cohort depended on participant-reported clinical history. The receptor was derived from a woman aged 50 to 60 who had recovered from COVID-19. Sequenced input: PBMCs or T cells enriched from blood (not recorded which).

The CDR3 sequence is CASSSPTGDYGYTF. Written as DNA, the CDR3 is TGTGCCAGTAGTTCACCGACAGGGGACTATGGCTACACCTTC. The rearrangement uses TRBV19 and TRBJ1-2; 8 bases are shared with TRBD1. Losses at the gene ends were 5 bases for V and 3 bases for J; bases not matched to a gene: 5. Germline CDR1 LNHDA, CDR2 SQIVND (reference sequence). This CDR3 spans 14 amino acids.